The 23 T cell receptor beta chains presented below share a single source sample, sequenced in a study of shared clonotypes between healthy human individuals. The assay was immunoSEQ multiplex PCR, and TCRdb's table has in-frame clones only and misses some. This repertoire shows about 1.1 million clones, approximately 80% found once; its top ten account for 0.61%. Input material: memory CD4+ T cells from PBMCs. The sample's subset: CD45RA-negative fraction. Receptors were obtained from a man aged 18-30 years in good health. Some clones in this sample may be carry-over from other donors' samples.

The CDR3 region has the DNA TGCGCCAGCAGCCAAGACGGACAGCTACCTTATCAGCCCCAGCATTTT. The encoded protein is CASSQDGQLPYQPQHF. The chain joins TRBV4-3 to TRBJ1-5, with D perhaps TRBD1 (6 bases). Deletions cut 0 bases from V and 5 bases from J, with 14 bases between. The CDR3 runs to 16 residues. CDR1 is LGHNA and CDR2 is YSLEER in the germline V gene.

CDR3 sequence: CAIRNTGDQPQHF. Here the CDR3 DNA reads TGTGCCATCAGGAACACAGGGGATCAGCCCCAGCATTTT. This rearrangement joins TRBV10-3 to TRBJ1-5; 7 bases are shared with TRBD1. J gave up 5 bases and V 6 bases, and 4 bases lay outside the gene matches. CDR1 is ENHRY and CDR2 is SYGVKD in the germline V gene. The CDR3 consists of 13 residues.

The rearrangement joins TRBV5-5 to TRBJ2-5, with TRBD2 matching over 14 bases. CDR1 SGHKS and CDR2 YYEKEE come from the germline V gene (reference sequence). Trimming removed 4 bases from V and 4 bases from J; junction bases left unmatched: 3. The CDR3 has 15 residues. The CDR3 DNA reads as TGTGCCAGCAGCACCGGGACTAGCGGGAGAGAGACCCAGTACTTC. Protein: CASSTGTSGRETQYF.

The genes are TRBV4-2 and TRBJ1-1, with TRBD1 as a possible D gene (5 bases). The CDR3 contains 16 residues. CDR1 and CDR2 (germline): LGHNA, YNFKEQ. Trimming stripped 1 base from V and 5 bases from J, with 17 bases between. In DNA, the CDR3 is TGTGCCAGCAGCCAAGCCACTGGTGGGGGGTTTACTGAAGCTTTCTTT. This sequence encodes CASSQATGGGFTEAFF.

V usage is TRBV10-3 and J usage is TRBJ1-3; no firm D call. From germline, CDR1 is ENHRY and CDR2 SYGVKD. The V end was cut by 10 bases, the J end by 1 base, with 20 bases between. The CDR3 sequence is 16 residues long. CDR3 sequence reads: CATRVEGPLSGNTIYF. The CDR3 bases are TGTGCCACCCGAGTAGAGGGCCCCTTATCTGGAAACACCATATATTTT.

The chain recombines TRBV9 with TRBJ1-2, with D tentatively TRBD1 (5 bases). The CDR3 sequence is 15 residues long. Germline V gene sequence: CDR1 SGDLS, CDR2 YYNGEE. V was trimmed by 0 bases and J by 5 bases, leaving 14 bases between them. The CDR3 nucleotides read TGTGCCAGCAGCGTAGGCGGCAGGGCCTCTTATGGCTACACCTTC. Its protein product is CASSVGGRASYGYTF.

The chain carries TRBV5-1 and TRBJ2-1; tentative D call: TRBD1 (5 bases). Germline loops: CDR1 SGHRS, CDR2 YFSETQ. V was clipped by 4 bases and J by 5 bases, with 16 bases between them. The CDR3 has 15 residues. The CDR3 here is CASSRFRVTDNEQFF. CDR3 DNA: TGCGCCAGCAGCCGTTTCAGGGTAACGGACAATGAGCAGTTCTTC.

This clone showed up just a few times. The gene calls are TRBV6-1 and TRBJ1-3, with D unresolved. Looked up from germline, CDR1 is MNHNS and CDR2 is SASEGT. Trimming shortened V by 5 bases and J by 4 bases, and 6 bases separated the two germline ends. The CDR3 spans 12 residues. CDR3 nucleotide sequence: TGTGCCAGCAGTCCAACAGGAAACACCATATATTTT. Translation gives CASSPTGNTIYF.

The rearrangement uses TRBV27 and TRBJ2-7, with D uncertain. The V gene's germline CDR1 is MNHEY and CDR2 SMNVEV (reference sequence). This CDR3 is built from 14 residues. V lost 8 bases to trimming and J lost 0 bases, with 14 bases between them. The CDR3 spells CASRLGNPSYEQYF. CDR3 DNA: TGTGCCAGCCGCCTAGGGAACCCCTCCTACGAGCAGTACTTC.

This chain connects TRBV5-4 to TRBJ2-7, with 12 bases aligning to TRBD2. CDR3 length: 15 amino acids. CDR1 and CDR2 from the germline V gene are SGHNT and YYREEE (reference sequence). The J segment lost 2 bases and the V segment lost 3 bases, leaving 3 bases of the junction unmatched. Here the CDR3 reads CASSSGLAGTYEQYF. The CDR3 region has the DNA TGTGCCAGCAGCTCCGGACTAGCGGGAACCTACGAGCAGTACTTC.

V gene TRBV28 combines with J gene TRBJ2-2, with 9 bases matching TRBD1. Germline-derived CDR1 and CDR2 are MDHEN and SYDVKM. This CDR3 has 16 amino acids. The junction had 6 bases not matched to a gene; V was cut back by 2 bases and J by 5 bases. CDR3 sequence reads: CASSLDGQGKTGELFF. The CDR3, as DNA: TGTGCCAGCAGTTTAGATGGACAGGGGAAGACCGGGGAGCTGTTTTTT.

The rearrangement joins TRBV9 to TRBJ2-1, with D maybe TRBD2 (6 bases). This CDR3 comprises 14 residues. CDR1 SGDLS and CDR2 YYNGEE come from the germline V gene. V was pared by 1 base and J by 8 bases, with 13 bases between. The CDR3 coding sequence is TGTGCCAGCAGCGTACAGACTCCGGGGGATGAGCAGTTCTTC. Residues: CASSVQTPGDEQFF.

This clone was observed a single time. The genes are TRBV4-2 and TRBJ1-1; TRBD1 aligns across 8 bases. In germline, CDR1 is LGHNA, CDR2 YNFKEQ. CDR3 length: 12 amino acids. J gave up 8 bases and V 3 bases, and 2 bases lay outside the gene matches. CDR3 in amino acids: CASSQGQAEAFF. CDR3 nucleotides: TGTGCCAGCAGCCAGGGACAGGCAGAAGCTTTCTTT.

CDR3 sequence: CASSSVGREGPFGELFF. For the CDR3, the DNA is TGCGCCAGCAGCTCGGTCGGGCGGGAGGGCCCCTTCGGGGAGCTGTTTTTT. The V and J genes are TRBV5-1 and TRBJ2-2; 9 nucleotides match TRBD2. V shed 3 bases, J shed 7 bases, and the junction held 13 bases outside the gene matches. The CDR3 is 17 amino acids. The germline V gene has CDR1 SGHRS and CDR2 YFSETQ.

The chain has TRBV7-8 and TRBJ1-1, with D maybe TRBD1 (6 bases). CDR1 SGHVS and CDR2 FQNEAQ come from the germline V gene. V was cut by 1 base and J by 9 bases, with 12 bases left in between. This CDR3 has 13 residues. DNA of the CDR3: TGTGCCAGCAGCTTAGGGGGGCAGGAAAAAGCTTTCTTT. It yields the protein CASSLGGQEKAFF.

The J gene is TRBJ2-2, the V gene TRBV28, with a possible D match to TRBD2 (6 bases). The CDR3 has 20 residues. Trimming pared 2 bases from V and 2 bases from J, leaving 24 bases between. The germline V gene has CDR1 MDHEN and CDR2 SYDVKM. For the CDR3, the DNA is TGTGCCAGCAGTTTACCGGGAGTTCGCGCCGAGCGTGTAAACACCGGGGAGCTGTTTTTT. This codes for CASSLPGVRAERVNTGELFF.

The CDR3 sequence: CASSGLAAVEQFF. In DNA form, the CDR3 reads TGTGCCAGCTCAGGGTTGGCAGCTGTTGAGCAGTTCTTC. V and J are TRBV2 and TRBJ2-1; perhaps TRBD1 as D (5 bases). The CDR3 is made up of 13 amino acids. CDR1 and CDR2 (germline): SNHLY, FYNNEI. The V end lost 8 bases, the J end lost 9 bases, and 17 bases lay between the germline ends.

This clone was found once. The rearrangement links TRBV6-4 to TRBJ2-1; 7 bases are shared with TRBD2. CDR3 length: 15 residues. Germline CDR1 MRHNA, CDR2 SNTAGT. V trimming: 5 bases; J trimming: 4 bases; junction bases outside the gene matches: 8. Written as DNA, the CDR3 is TGTGCCAGCAGTCCAGGGCTAGCGGATTACAATGAGCAGTTCTTC. It translates to CASSPGLADYNEQFF.

The chain couples TRBV5-1 to TRBJ2-3; the match to TRBD2 covers 15 bases. The CDR3 covers 15 residues. In germline, CDR1 is SGHRS, CDR2 YFSETQ. V was pared by 10 bases and J by 4 bases, with 7 bases of the junction left unmatched. The CDR3 coding sequence is TGCGCCCCCGGGACTAGCGGGAGGTGGGCAGATACGCAGTATTTT. Translating gives CAPGTSGRWADTQYF.

The chain's CDR3 is CASSLGGLGTEAFF. Written as DNA, the CDR3 is TGTGCCAGCAGCCTGGGGGGGCTTGGGACTGAAGCTTTCTTT. This chain uses TRBV6-5 with TRBJ1-1; weak D call: TRBD1 (6 bases). V shed 6 bases and J shed 5 bases, with 16 bases lying between them. The CDR3 has 14 residues. Germline-derived CDR1 and CDR2 are MNHEY and SVGAGI.

In regard to this clone: Other DNA sequences within the sample encode an identical CDR3. The chain couples TRBV5-6 to TRBJ1-5, with D maybe TRBD1 (5 bases). The germline CDR1 and CDR2 sequences are SGHDT and YYEEEE. Trimming left V 4 bases short and J 4 bases short, with 9 bases between. This CDR3 contains 13 residues. CDR3: CASSRDGNQPQHF. CDR3 DNA: TGTGCCAGCAGCCGGGACGGGAATCAGCCCCAGCATTTT.

This clone was detected only once. This chain links TRBV5-1 with TRBJ2-1; tentative D call: TRBD2 (5 bases). In germline, CDR1 is SGHRS, CDR2 YFSETQ. CDR3 length: 14 amino acids. V shed 2 bases and J shed 9 bases, with 15 bases lying between them. CDR3 residues: CASSLDGSSGEQFF. The CDR3 nucleotides read TGCGCCAGCAGCTTAGATGGGAGTTCGGGTGAGCAGTTCTTC.

The genes are TRBV18 and TRBJ2-7; D may correspond to TRBD1 or TRBD2 (5 bases each). CDR3 size: 15 residues. Germline V gives CDR1 KGHSH, CDR2 LQKENI. Trimming removed 2 bases at V and 5 bases at J, with 16 bases between. The CDR3 DNA is TGTGCCAGCTCACCAGGACGAGGGGCTATCGACGAGCAGTACTTC. Its protein is CASSPGRGAIDEQYF.